The rows below give T cell receptor beta chains drawn from one sample of a study of blood T cells in healthy people across ages. TCRdb re-called the 5' RACE reads with MiXCR, one entry per CDR3 protein. In the table there are approximately 1.5 million distinct CDR3 sequences, approximately 39% of which are singletons. Sequenced material: blood. These receptors were obtained from a woman aged 18 to 35 in good health. The CDR3 runs from the conserved cysteine through the conserved F or W. The order of the fields is J gene, V gene, D gene, clone size, CDR3 protein. A D gene is named only where the DNA matches it firmly. The size of a clone is reported for some rows only, either as once, few or many, or as a class for expanded clones.

TRBJ2-1 | TRBV10-3 | TRBD1 | - | CAIAGTDSNEQFF
TRBJ1-5 | TRBV20-1 | - | few | CSARGENRPNQPQHF
TRBJ2-3 | TRBV4-3 | - | few | CASSQELRVGQYF
TRBJ2-1 | TRBV24-1 | TRBD2 | - | CATSEATSGGPLDDNEQFF
TRBJ2-1 | TRBV5-5 | TRBD1 | few | CASSLQGAAYNEQFF
TRBJ2-5 | TRBV4-2 | - | - | CASSQVRGEETQYF
TRBJ2-1 | TRBV20-1 | TRBD2 | few | CSATLAGVRNEQFF
TRBJ2-1 | TRBV6-4 | - | - | CASSPGNWNNEQFF
TRBJ2-7 | TRBV27 | TRBD1 | - | CASSLGPGQSHEQYF
TRBJ1-2 | TRBV27 | - | - | CASSWGGPNYGYTF